This TCR beta chain came from a study of T cell clones after liver transplantation (dated by TCRdb to between 2018 and 2020). Context from the whole study: Samples were obtained from ITN030ST, a randomized trial in which withdrawal of immunosuppression was attempted within 2 years of liver transplantation. As an antigen-independent comparator for the donor-reactive sequences, third party-reactive TCRbeta sequences from pre-transplant MLRs were identified as well. Tolerance was defined as complete immunosuppression withdrawal for at least one year with no rise in liver enzymes beyond twice the upper limit of normal. Three of the eight recipients were HCV-positive; the others were transplanted for non-autoimmune, non-viral indications. Subjects received no induction therapy and standard immunosuppression until randomization at 12-24 months post-transplant. Donor-reactive T cell clones were identified by TCRbeta sequencing following a pre-transplant mixed lymphocyte reaction and were subsequently tracked in post-transplant blood. The studied cohort comprised 8 liver transplant recipients, 3 classified as tolerant and 5 as non-tolerant. Blood samples were collected pre-transplant, pre-randomization before withdrawal, and post-randomization after either complete withdrawal or failed withdrawal. The paper's findings and limits, for the study overall: Low numbers of available donor cells limited the measurable donor-reactive repertoire in a couple of subjects. Since no allograft tissue specimens were available, donor-reactive T cells may have migrated into the graft instead of being deleted. The conclusions were preliminary, being limited by small, heterogeneous patient numbers and by non-standardized post-transplant time points. Donor-reactive sequences declined more than third party-reactive ones, suggesting partial antigen-specific deletion unrelated to withdrawal success. When repertoire turnover was taken into account, detection of donor-reactive sequences was significantly reduced in 7 of 8 subjects for CD4 and in 8 of 8 subjects for CD8. In 5 of 8 subjects, circulating donor-reactive CD4 TCRbeta sequences decreased significantly after transplant, regardless of tolerance or HCV status.

Trimming leaves V shorter by 4 bases and J shorter by 7 bases, with the junction holding 10 bases beyond the gene matches. The CDR3 covers 15 residues, taking in both the cysteine and the phenylalanine. Only the CDR3 region is kept as DNA, spanning 45 bases read in frame from base 1. Via the germline V gene, CDR1 is SGHRS and CDR2 YFSETQ. Unstimulated PBMCs, after thawing, were stained for CD3, CD4 and CD8 and then FACS-sorted into CD3+CD4+ and CD3+CD8+ populations. Randomization to immunosuppression withdrawal applied to every one of the 8 studied subjects. The Qiagen DNeasy Blood and Tissue Kit was used to isolate genomic DNA. A word on this clone: It lacks a known antigen. Qualities for individual bases were not recorded, and no much larger clone is one base off.

High-throughput TCRbeta CDR3 sequencing of frozen genomic DNA was performed by immunoSEQ, including PCR amplification, mapping, bias correction and internal controls. Processing in the source paper ran as follows. Productive rearrangements were retained, and unique TCRbeta sequences were defined by the CDR3 nucleotide sequence together with the V and J gene. For classification of a sequence as donor-reactive, at least 5-fold expansion in CFSE-low cells relative to unstimulated pre-transplant cells and a frequency of at least 0.01% were required. Minimum frequency thresholds were set for each subject on the basis of the unstimulated sample with the lowest template count, so that a detection power of at least 90% was ensured. Jensen-Shannon divergence between the top 1000 TCRbeta sequences post- versus pre-transplant served as the measure of repertoire turnover. Two-sided Fisher's exact tests were used to test for changes in the detection of donor-reactive sequences. TCRdb provides this immuneACCESS table in a form limited to in-frame rearrangements. Some clones are lacking; in checked studies, under half of them reflect an unresolved V gene, and why the rest are absent is not known. Clonal size and the V and J genes are those of that table, whereas D and trimming came from the DNA. The sample table holds over 70,000 clones, of which about 80% were seen once. 0.79% of the sample lies in the top ten.

Sequencing was performed on CD4+ T cells from blood, taken 12 months after liver transplant. This receptor was taken from a human patient who received a liver transplant. Some T cells present after a transplant may be cells of the graft donor. Recombination linked TRBV5-1 to TRBJ2-4, and TRBD1 matches 8 of the central bases. The DNA is TGCGCCAGCAGCCCGTTTCGGACAGGGCTTAACATTCAGTACTTC. The translation is CASSPFRTGLNIQYF.